This T cell receptor beta chain was documented in a study of human T cells and chemical hapten exposure. The sample's time point: pre-sensitization, week 0. Treatment indicated: therapeutic diphenylcyclopropenone sensitization with weekly scalp DPC. Extraction yielded total RNA from whole blood (unfractionated). TCRdb passed the RACE reads through MiXCR, listing each CDR3 protein once. This sample has 80,000 to 100,000 distinct CDR3 sequences, with around 9.6% found just once. J was trimmed by 3 bases and V by 6 bases; bases with no gene match: 5. The length of the CDR3 is 14 residues. This sequence was found in a woman between 40 and 55 years old with alopecia areata. Some clones in this sample may be carry-over from other donors' samples. Sample: whole blood, taken in connection with sensitization to the hapten diphenylcyclopropenone (DPC). The chain links TRBV12-3 or TRBV12-4 to TRBJ2-3; 8 bases match TRBD2. Written as DNA, the CDR3 is TGTGCCAGCAGCCAGCGGGGGACGACAGATACGCAGTATTTT. Translation: CASSQRGTTDTQYF.